By share, the clone carrying this T cell receptor beta chain counts as medium-sized. TRB rearrangements were amplified by multiplex PCR with BIOMED2 TRB-A/B primers. MiXCR, run by TCRdb on the multiplex PCR reads, gives a single entry per CDR3 protein. The data show about 8,200 distinct CDR3 sequences, over 35% seen once. The data belong to a study of T and B cells in COVID-19 patients. Study-level information: COVID-19 patients gave peripheral blood either during active infection or after recovery.

The CDR3 consists of 14 residues. The V end lost 1 base, the J end lost 7 bases, and 11 bases lay between the germline ends. Germline loops: CDR1 LNHDA, CDR2 SQIVND (reference sequence). From blood, roughly 250-550 ng of genomic DNA served as TRB template. This chain uses TRBV19 with TRBJ2-1; no firm D call. The TCR originated in a human donor who had recovered from COVID-19. The sequenced material came from blood. The CDR3 sequence is CASSIASLGNEQFF. The DNA for the CDR3 is TGTGCCAGTAGTATAGCGTCGCTCGGGAATGAGCAGTTCTTC.